A single sample is the source of the 15 T cell receptor beta chains below, sequenced in a study of response to subunit inactivated influenza vaccine. MiXCR, applied by TCRdb to the RT-PCR reads, yields one record per CDR3 protein. The sample holds just over 300,000 distinct CDR3 sequences, about 20% seen once. The sequenced sample was PBMCs from blood, obtained less than 22 months after vaccination. The origin of the receptors is a man aged 50-75 years who received an inactivated influenza vaccine.

This clonotype was recorded many times. The rearrangement joins TRBV5-1 to TRBJ1-5; D might be TRBD1 (5 bases). V was cut by 0 bases and J by 7 bases, with 14 bases left in between. The CDR3 has 15 amino acids. Germline V gives CDR1 SGHRS, CDR2 YFSETQ. CDR3 loop: CASSLGDSQNQPQHF. In DNA, the CDR3 is TGCGCCAGCAGCTTGGGGGACTCCCAGAACCAGCCCCAGCATTTT.

The chain has TRBV12-3 or TRBV12-4 and TRBJ1-2, with D possibly being TRBD1 (5 bases). Trimming removed 3 bases at V and 3 bases at J, with 8 bases between. The CDR3 consists of 13 residues. The DNA for the CDR3 is TGTGCCAGCAGTTTTACGGGGGACTATGGCTACACCTTC. As protein: CASSFTGDYGYTF.

This clonotype was counted between two and nine times. The chain combines TRBV29-1 with TRBJ2-1; the match to TRBD1 covers 8 bases. Germline loops: CDR1 SQVTM, CDR2 ANQGSEA. Germline trimming cut 5 bases from V and 7 bases from J; bases unmatched to any gene: 7. The CDR3 is made up of 13 amino acids. CDR3 nucleotides: TGCAGCGTTACCCGGACAGGGAGTAATGAGCAGTTCTTC. This encodes CSVTRTGSNEQFF.

V usage is TRBV21-1 and J usage is TRBJ2-7; TRBD2, as called in the table, went unchecked against the DNA. TRBV21-1 is assigned pseudogene status. The CDR3 consists of 14 residues. CDR3 DNA sequence: TGTGCCAGCACCTCCGAAAGGCTAGCCCCCGAGCAGTACTTC. This encodes CASTSERLAPEQYF.

The rearrangement links TRBV20-1 to TRBJ2-1; 8 nucleotides align to TRBD1. The V and J ends lost 6 bases and 4 bases, in that order; junction bases with no gene match: 11. Germline CDR1 and CDR2: DFQATT and SNEGSKA (reference sequence). The CDR3 runs 15 residues. The CDR3 DNA is TGCAGTGCCCGCCCGGCAGGGGGCATTTACAATGAGCAGTTCTTC. It codes for CSARPAGGIYNEQFF.

This clonotype has at least ten counts. This chain joins TRBV4-1 and TRBJ1-4; D gene ambiguous. The CDR3 runs to 14 residues. Germline values: CDR1 MGHRA, CDR2 YSYEKL. Trimming removed 0 bases at V and 8 bases at J, with 10 bases between. The CDR3 DNA follows: TGCGCCAGCAGCCAAGACGGGATATCGGAAAAACTGTTTTTT. Encoded protein: CASSQDGISEKLFF.

The CDR3 reads CSAKPSWGEQFF. The CDR3 nucleotides read TGCAGTGCTAAGCCCTCATGGGGTGAGCAGTTCTTC. This chain links TRBV20-1 with TRBJ2-1; D ambiguous. CDR3 size: 12 residues. Trimming left V 4 bases short and J 9 bases short, with 13 bases between. Germline CDR1 and CDR2: DFQATT and SNEGSKA (reference sequence).

This rearrangement joins TRBV28 to TRBJ1-5; D uncertain. Trimming stripped 5 bases from V and 4 bases from J, with 12 bases between. The CDR3 contains 14 residues. The V gene's germline CDR1 is MDHEN and CDR2 SYDVKM. The CDR3 here is CASSVTYRNQPQHF. As DNA, the CDR3 is TGTGCCAGCAGTGTGACGTATCGTAATCAGCCCCAGCATTTT.

V and J are TRBV10-3 and TRBJ2-3, with 12 bases identical to TRBD2. Trimming at V came to 3 bases and at J to 2 bases, leaving 6 bases not matched to a gene. Per germline, CDR1 ENHRY and CDR2 SYGVKD. The length of the CDR3 is 17 residues. CDR3 protein: CAISELWTSGTTDTQYF. The CDR3 DNA reads as TGTGCCATCAGTGAACTTTGGACTAGCGGGACCACAGATACGCAGTATTTT.

The chain carries TRBV6-2 or TRBV6-3 and TRBJ2-7; D gene uncertain. Trimming removed 1 base from V and 2 bases from J, with 6 bases in between. The CDR3 runs 13 residues. Germline V gene data show CDR1 as MNHEY and CDR2 as SVGEGT. CDR3 sequence reads: CASSYWFTYEQYF. DNA for the CDR3: TGTGCCAGCAGTTACTGGTTTACCTACGAGCAGTACTTC.

The sample holds many counts of this clonotype. This chain uses TRBV6-5 with TRBJ1-2; D is unclear. Germline CDR1 is MNHEY and CDR2 is SVGAGI. Trimming cost V 1 base and J 3 bases, with 6 bases left between them. The CDR3 contains 13 residues. The CDR3 here is CASSYLPDYGYTF. CDR3 DNA sequence: TGTGCCAGCAGTTACTTACCGGACTATGGCTACACCTTC.

V and J are TRBV12-3 or TRBV12-4 and TRBJ1-1; unclear D gene. Trimming pared 3 bases from V and 4 bases from J, leaving 12 bases between. The CDR3 length is 14 residues. Here the CDR3 reads CASSLHFEFTEAFF. The CDR3 nucleotides are TGTGCCAGCAGTTTGCATTTTGAATTCACTGAAGCTTTCTTT.

As DNA, the CDR3 is TGCGCCAGCAGCCAAGGAGGGCCGGTTAGGGAGCTGTTTTTT. Translated: CASSQGGPVRELFF. The gene calls are TRBV5-1 and TRBJ2-2, with a possible D match to TRBD2 (6 bases). This CDR3 has 14 amino acids. V shed 4 bases and J shed 9 bases, with 16 bases lying between them. Germline CDR1 reads SGHRS; CDR2 reads YFSETQ.

The chain combines TRBV2 with TRBJ1-6; 9 bases line up with TRBD1. The CDR3 extends over 15 amino acids. V was clipped by 6 bases and J by 7 bases; unmatched bases: 7. Germline lookup yields CDR1 SNHLY and CDR2 FYNNEI. CDR3 amino acids: CASRVPGTGNSPLHF. The CDR3 DNA reads as TGTGCCAGCAGGGTGCCCGGGACAGGGAATTCACCCCTCCACTTT.

This chain links TRBV30 with TRBJ1-1, with D possibly matching TRBD1 (6 bases). The CDR3 runs to 13 residues. The V gene lost 0 bases and the J gene lost 3 bases, with 8 bases spanning the gap. Germline V gene data show CDR1 as GTSNPN and CDR2 as SVGIG (reference sequence). CDR3 nucleotides: TGTGCCTGGAGTGTAAGGGGGTACACTGAAGCTTTCTTT. Translation: CAWSVRGYTEAFF.